The T cell receptor beta chain under discussion was sequenced for a study of vaccination and CD4 T cells after COVID-19. The study sequenced cultured CD4+ T cell DNA using the Oncomine TCR Beta short-read assay. TCRdb re-analysed the PCR reads in MiXCR, keeping a single row per CDR3 protein. The table lists roughly 15,000 distinct CDR3 sequences, under 55% of them singletons, with roughly 15% in the top ten. Treatment here: roughly 10-day PBMC culture with coronavirus spike peptide pools or control peptides (ViraFEST assay). This clonotype was counted between two and nine times. The antigen remains undetermined. This CDR3 contains 13 residues. The V and J ends lost 0 bases and 5 bases respectively, with 5 bases between them. Looked up from germline, CDR1 is ENHRY and CDR2 is SYGVKD.

The chain is built from TRBV10-3 and TRBJ1-5; no clear D gene. This TCR derives from a human donor who had recovered from COVID-19. Sequencing was carried out using CD4+ T cells from blood, cultured in vitro. Written as DNA, the CDR3 is TGTGCCATCAGTGAGTCGCAGGATCAGCCCCAGCATTTT. It yields the protein CAISESQDQPQHF.